The entry below gives a single T cell receptor beta chain sequence along with its context. The record originates from a study of blood T cell repertoires in COVID-19. The overall study: Sites in the United States, Italy and Spain provided acute and convalescent COVID-19 samples. From T cells, B-cell-depleted T cells, or PBMCs came the material, which was cDNA or gDNA.

Original handling: Counts of nucleated cells, estimated from reference gene primer amplification, were obtained. Generated by immunoSEQ multiplex PCR, the TCRdb table keeps only in-frame clones and is missing some. Clonal size and the V and J genes are those of that table, whereas D and trimming came from the DNA. This sample has a few hundred thousand clones, with more than 75% found just once. Sample: peripheral blood. This sequence was found in a human donor in a cohort sampled during active COVID-19.

The CDR3 DNA reads as TGTGCCAGCAGCTTAGTAGTGGCTGGAAACACCATATATTTT. It yields the protein CASSLVVAGNTIYF. The V and J genes are TRBV7-2 and TRBJ1-3; D is uncertain. This CDR3 has 14 residues. Trimming cost V 1 base and J 2 bases, with 6 bases left between them. Germline V gene sequence: CDR1 SGHTA, CDR2 FQGNSA.